Below are 5 T cell receptor beta chains sequenced from a single sample in a study of CD8 T cells in Susac syndrome. An amount of RNA that ranged from roughly 0.5 to 1 ug was reverse transcribed with random hexamers. TCRdb itself ran the immunoSEQ multiplex PCR reads through MiXCR, one entry per CDR3 protein. The sample has 250,000 to 350,000 distinct CDR3 sequences; about 90% are singletons. What was sequenced was CD4+ T cells from PBMCs. The receptors derive from a human donor with multiple sclerosis.

As regards this clonotype: One junction end does not reproduce the germline sequence, and a read error may be involved. This chain connects TRBV19 to TRBJ2-2, with D possibly being TRBD2 (5 bases). Looked up from germline, CDR1 is LNHDA and CDR2 is SQIVND (reference sequence). This CDR3 is built from 14 residues. The CDR3 sequence: CVSSRTRAAGELFF. CDR3 nucleotide sequence: TGTGTCAGTAGCCGAACTAGGGCCGCCGGGGAGCTGTTTTTT.

The chain has TRBV20-1 and TRBJ2-7, with D maybe TRBD1 (6 bases). Germline V gives CDR1 DFQATT, CDR2 SNEGSKA (reference sequence). Trimming removed 4 bases at V and 1 base at J, with 11 bases between. The CDR3 loop spans 13 amino acids. CDR3 region: CSATQGHSYEQYF. DNA of the CDR3: TGCAGTGCTACCCAGGGGCATTCCTACGAGCAGTACTTC.

This chain joins TRBV5-6 and TRBJ1-2, with D maybe TRBD1 (5 bases). The CDR3 contains 16 residues. Trimming shortened V by 3 bases and J by 0 bases, and 15 bases separated the two germline ends. Germline assignment: CDR1 SGHDT and CDR2 YYEEEE. The CDR3 DNA reads TGTGCCAGCAGCTGGGTAGTTTGGGACTCTAACTATGGCTACACCTTC. Translating gives CASSWVVWDSNYGYTF.

The chain carries TRBV5-4 and TRBJ2-3, with 8 bases that match TRBD2. Germline V CDR1 and CDR2: SGHNT, YYREEE (reference sequence). V lost 4 bases and J lost 0; bases outside the gene matches: 10. CDR3 length equals 17 residues. CDR3 nucleotide sequence: TGTGCCAGCAGCCCTCCCGGGCGGGAGGTTAGCACAGATACGCAGTATTTT. Translated, it gives CASSPPGREVSTDTQYF.

This sequence joins TRBV29-1 and TRBJ1-1; D perhaps matches TRBD1 (5 bases). V was pared by 6 bases and J by 1 base, with 12 bases between. Germline lookup yields CDR1 SQVTM and CDR2 ANQGSEA. The CDR3 has 13 residues. DNA for the CDR3: TGCAGCGTAACGGGACTTCCGAACACTGAAGCTTTCTTT. It yields the protein CSVTGLPNTEAFF.